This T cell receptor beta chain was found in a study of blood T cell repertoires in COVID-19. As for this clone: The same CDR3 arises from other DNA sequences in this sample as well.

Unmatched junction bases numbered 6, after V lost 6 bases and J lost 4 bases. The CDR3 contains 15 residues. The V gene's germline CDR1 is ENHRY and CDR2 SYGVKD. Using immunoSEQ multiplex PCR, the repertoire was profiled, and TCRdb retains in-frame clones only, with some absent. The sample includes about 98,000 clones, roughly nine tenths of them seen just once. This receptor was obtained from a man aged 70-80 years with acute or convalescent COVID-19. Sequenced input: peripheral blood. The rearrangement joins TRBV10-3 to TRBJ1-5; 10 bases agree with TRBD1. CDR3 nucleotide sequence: TGTGCCATCAGCGAATCGGGACAGGGGAATCAGCCCCAGCATTTT. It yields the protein CAISESGQGNQPQHF.